Presented here are 2 T cell receptor beta chains from one specimen sequenced in a study of blood T cell repertoires in COVID-19. TCRdb's copy holds only in-frame clones and misses some; the assay was immunoSEQ multiplex PCR. The data hold 250,000 to 350,000 clones, with 86% observed a single time. Material: peripheral blood. The origin of the receptors is a young woman with active or convalescent COVID-19.

The chain links TRBV6-2 or TRBV6-3 to TRBJ2-7; 8 nucleotides align to TRBD2. J gave up 6 bases and V 0 bases, and 13 bases lay outside the gene matches. CDR1 MNHEY and CDR2 SVGEGT come from the germline V gene. The CDR3 has 17 residues. Here the CDR3 DNA reads TGTGCCAGCAGTTACTCGAAGGGAAGCGGGGGATCGGGCGAGCAGTACTTC. Protein sequence: CASSYSKGSGGSGEQYF.

This clone was observed a handful of times. The rearrangement links TRBV6-2 or TRBV6-3 to TRBJ1-1; TRBD1 is a possible D gene (5 bases). V was pared by 6 bases and J by 4 bases, with 15 bases between. CDR3 length: 14 residues. CDR1 and CDR2 (germline): MNHEY, SVGEGT. CDR3 residues: CASSLGGVGTEAFF. DNA for the CDR3: TGTGCCAGCAGCTTGGGAGGGGTTGGCACTGAAGCTTTCTTT.